This entry describes one T cell receptor beta chain. Its antigen specificity is not known. Base qualities are not recorded, but no much larger clone differs from it by a single base. Libraries were made using the immunoSEQ multiplex PCR assay. A mixture of 60 forward primers for TCR Vbeta segments and 13 reverse primers for TCR Jbeta segments was used in the multiplex PCR. Amplification of the CDR3 region of rearranged TCR beta genes was performed with a multiplex PCR assay on genomic DNA. On the Illumina HiSeq System, the amplified TCR beta libraries were sequenced as 87-base-pair reads. On the authors' methods: A later analysis counted 65 million to 90 million unique TCR beta chains across the 670 or so repertoires, and 9 million to 14 million of these chains were shared by at least two donors. To remove PCR and sequencing errors, raw reads were error-corrected and collapsed into unique sequences using a nearest-neighbor algorithm that merged closely related sequences. CDR3 sequences were aligned to IMGT reference sequences to assign V, D and J gene segments. Each retained sequence needed at least a six-nucleotide match to both a V gene segment and a J gene segment. Rearrangements were called productive when the CDR3 lacked stop codons and stayed in frame with V and J; all others were non-productive. Following IMGT convention, CDR3 was defined as the stretch from the second conserved V-encoded cysteine to the conserved J-encoded phenylalanine. Sequences without an unambiguous match to a single V gene segment were excluded from the earlier analysis of over 500 of the donors. In an earlier analysis of around 590 of the donors, a V segment was called functional when productive rearrangements were above 56.7%, and segregating when the standard deviation between donors exceeded 5%. A statistical classification framework was built for diagnosing cytomegalovirus status from the catalog of TCR beta chain sequences. A later analysis assigned V and J genes by comparing TCR nucleotide sequences with IMGT/GENE-DB human TR gene sequences. Using the TCRdist pipeline, a later analysis assigned CDR3 sequences along with most-parsimonious VDJ recombination scenarios. In a later analysis, each TCR beta chain was defined by its CDR3 amino acid sequence together with its V-gene family, and reads without a unique V-gene family were excluded. To address suspected cross-contamination and a sequencing artifact, a later analysis removed approximately 590 highly shared, low-generation-probability nucleotide sequences. In a later analysis, a clonal expansion index was calculated for each public chain from normalized within-repertoire ranks of inferred template counts. A later analysis computed generation probabilities with a VDJ recombination model fitted to out-of-frame rearrangements, and checked the results against IGoR. In a later analysis, hypergeometric tests were used to score TCR-TCR, TCR-HLA and TCR-CMV co-occurrence, with a repertoire-size bias correction applied to TCR pairs. To estimate false discovery rates, a later analysis permuted the HLA or CMV assignments 20 times. In a later analysis, co-occurring TCRs were grouped with DBSCAN, and TCRdist sequence similarity was added when clustering was performed within HLA-allele-positive subsets. Repertoires with fewer than 30,000 or more than 120,000 public chains were left out of co-occurrence clustering, as were about 5 repertoires with anomalous nucleotide sharing. TCRdb stores this immuneACCESS table with in-frame sequences only. Part of the clones is absent; in the studies checked, under half of the shortfall reflects unresolved V genes, and no reason is known for the rest. D and trimming were read from the DNA, whereas the V and J calls and clone size are those reported in that table. Across this sample there are roughly 100,000 clones, with around 79% seen only once. About 4% of the sample rests with the top ten.

The data are from a study of cytomegalovirus exposure and HLA in healthy donors (dated by TCRdb to 2017 to 2019). For the study in its entirety: An earlier analysis of some 600 of the donors reported about 300 Gb of sequence data and some 110 million unique TCR beta sequences obtained from around 170 million T cells. In the later analysis, no new phenotypic data were used to find candidate immune exposures; instead, reliance was placed on TCR beta sequences and their occurrence across donors. Typing coverage varied by locus: about 629-630 donors for A, B, C, DRB1 and DQB1; approximately 520 for DQA1; around 570 for DPA1; approximately 490 for DPB1. Donor age, sex, ethnicity and CMV serostatus were compiled together with the repertoire data. A later analysis re-examined previously published TCR beta repertoires from 610 or so donors and added high-resolution HLA genotyping to investigate patterns of TCR occurrence. The study was designed to test whether signatures of past pathogen exposure could be identified by cataloging public T cell receptors. An earlier analysis of 587 of the donors used high-throughput TCR beta sequencing to judge whether each TCR beta V gene segment behaved as functional or pseudogenic. Roughly five DR-DQ haplotypes were treated as single units for association and clustering because of strong linkage in the cohort. To predict cytomegalovirus infection status, the study brought together high-throughput TCR immunosequencing, statistical association of individual TCRs with disease status, and machine learning. On average, roughly 200,000 unique TCR beta nucleotide sequences were sequenced per donor among some 430 genotyped donors of the cohort, with roughly 18% of those sequences being non-productive. All discovery cohort repertoires had been generated using a single sequencing platform. Using immunosequencing, the study profiled T cell repertoires from about 650 subjects and related those repertoires to cytomegalovirus serostatus. Class I and class II HLA loci were covered by the typing at four-digit resolution. A later genetic analysis took genome-wide SNP genotypes for about 55% of the 666 donors and used that subset as a discovery cohort. Besides the first cohort of approximately 710 subjects, a separate validation cohort made up of around 120 different subjects was used. Of the 398 genotyped donors, about 84% fell in the genetic ancestry cluster associated with self-reported Caucasian donors. An early release covering about 600 HLA-typed donors comprised 300 to 350 gigabases of sequencing data and around 80 million unique TCR sequences.

What the study reported, not specific to this receptor: A later analysis found that most CMV-associated TCR beta chains appeared HLA-restricted, with HLA associations seemingly driven largely by CMV exposure. In a later analysis, the rate of TCR association differed among HLA loci, with DRB1 alleles having the most associated TCRs and HLA-C alleles having the fewest. Specific HLA alleles were associated with 15,000 to 20,000 TCR beta sequences at a false discovery rate of 0.05 in a later analysis. A later genetic analysis associated a missense DCLRE1C variant with V-gene and J-gene trimming of TCR beta chains, and an independent cohort replicated the association. The 87-base-pair reads could not distinguish some IMGT-functional V segments, including TRBV6-2 and TRBV6-3, so those segments were excluded. A group of highly shared sequence variants was considered likely to be a technical artifact of the sequencing pipeline. Approximately 18 rarely observed V segments, including chromosome 9 orphons, were excluded from the earlier analysis of about 500 of the donors because counts were too low. The authors suggested that the approach could potentially be generalized to other disease states and immunological phenotypes. Compared with equally common non-associated chains, HLA-associated TCR beta chains in a later analysis were more clonally expanded and had lower generation probabilities. In this cohort, only TCR beta chains were sequenced, and detectable features were limited by the absence of alpha or paired-chain data. The study gave a list of about 160 TCR beta chains associated with cytomegalovirus. Because HLA typing was missing for some donors at each locus, association tests included only the typed subset. Roughly uniform sequencing depth across donors was assumed in presence/absence analyses, although this assumption may not hold. Correlated functional status among segregating V segments might be attributable to linkage disequilibrium, but an unknown experimental factor could not be ruled out. A further reported finding was that TCR beta sequences accurately predicted the HLA-A and HLA-B alleles for most subjects in the first cohort. According to a later genetic analysis, donors in an Asian-associated ancestry cluster had fewer N-insertions in productive TCRs than the approximately 700-donor mean. Most TCR sequences were observed very rarely across donors, whereas some public TCRs were present in many individuals. A later analysis reported that several top co-occurrence clusters appeared linked to parvovirus B19, influenza, CMV and Epstein-Barr virus. In both the original and validation cohorts, the classifier was reported to diagnose cytomegalovirus status with high specificity and sensitivity. In an earlier analysis of around 600 of the donors, most TCR beta V segments were observed in productive rearrangements about 87% or about 30% of the time, broadly matching IMGT annotations. For the cohort, immune exposure information was limited to CMV serostatus. Three of the identified cytomegalovirus-associated TCR beta chains were confirmed in vitro to be specific for cytomegalovirus antigens. When HLA alleles, especially DR and DQ, strongly co-occurred, TCR associations were difficult to assign to individual alleles.

Its CDR3 holds 16 amino acids, cysteine through phenylalanine. The only DNA kept is the CDR3, 48 bases in frame from the first base. The V end gives up 5 bases and the J end 0 bases, leaving 9 bases in the junction not matched to a gene. The CDR1 and CDR2 encoded by the germline V gene are SGHAT and FQNNGV. The cohort comprised several hundred healthy bone marrow donors. All cohort members were sampled while nominally healthy, although unrecorded immune exposures were likely present. The donor was CMV seropositive and belonged to the group of 250 to 300 seropositive cohort members. A peripheral blood sample was provided by each donor, and peripheral blood mononuclear cells were used for TCR beta sequencing. The Qiagen DNeasy Blood Extraction Kit was used to extract genomic DNA from the blood cell samples.

The rearrangement combines TRBV11-2 with TRBJ2-7; TRBD2 agrees with 8 junctional bases. The receptor was derived from a man aged 45-65 years in good health and CMV-seropositive. Sequencing input: PBMCs. The CDR3 is CASSARGRRSSYEQYF. The DNA reads as follows: TGTGCCAGCAGCGCCCGCGGGAGGAGGAGCTCCTACGAGCAGTACTTC.